The following is a T cell receptor (beta chain) sequence with its context. Germline CDR1 and CDR2: PRHDT and FYEKMQ (reference sequence). This CDR3 is 14 amino acids long. V lost 1 base, J lost 9 bases, and 3 bases stayed unmatched. This sample is drawn from a study of blood T cell repertoires in COVID-19. Sequencing was performed with immunoSEQ multiplex PCR; in TCRdb, only in-frame clones are kept and a portion is missing. The table lists some 15,000 clones, roughly nine tenths of them singletons. The V and J genes are TRBV13 and TRBJ1-6, with 7 bases fitting TRBD1. Input material: peripheral blood. This clonotype was sampled from a human donor in a cohort sampled during active COVID-19. The CDR3, as DNA: TGTGCCAGCAGCTTAGACAGGGGTAGTTCACCCCTCCACTTT. This encodes CASSLDRGSSPLHF.